These T cell receptor beta chains were read from a single sample in a study of radiation and T cells in renal cell carcinoma. Measured with immunoSEQ multiplex PCR; TCRdb has only the in-frame clones, and not every one. The sample yields around 81,000 clones, just under 85% seen once. Sequencing used blood, obtained from a patient whose treatment included radiotherapy and nephrectomy. The receptors here all came from a man aged 50-59 years with renal cell carcinoma. Both conserved end residues are part of each CDR3. The order of the fields is clone size, J gene, V gene, D gene, CDR3 DNA, CDR3 protein. D genes are given only for firm matches. Size is stated for part of the rows, as once, few or many counts, or as a class when the clone is expanded.

>-|TRBJ1-2|TRBV28|-
TGTGCCAGCAGTGAGGACGGCCTATATGGCTACACCTTC
CASSEDGLYGYTF
>-|TRBJ2-7|TRBV19|-
TGTGCCAGTAGTATAGAGCAGGGGACCTACGAGCAGTACTTC
CASSIEQGTYEQYF
>-|TRBJ1-2|TRBV7-9|-
TGTGCCAGCAGCTTAGCGCTATGGCAGGTTGGATATGGCTACACCTTC
CASSLALWQVGYGYTF
>-|TRBJ1-2|TRBV28|-
TGTGCCAGCAGTTTCCGCCGCGGGGAAGGCTACACCTTC
CASSFRRGEGYTF
>-|TRBJ2-7|TRBV19|TRBD2
TGTGCCAGTAGCCCGACTAGCGGGATCTCCTACGAGCAGTACTTC
CASSPTSGISYEQYF
>once|TRBJ1-2|TRBV7-9|-
TGTGCCAGCAGCTTACTGGACGGCTACACCTTC
CASSLLDGYTF
>-|TRBJ2-2|TRBV14|TRBD2
TGTGCCAGCAGCCGAACTAGCGGGGCCGTCGCCGGGGAGCTGTTTTTT
CASSRTSGAVAGELFF
>-|TRBJ1-5|TRBV2|-
TGTGCCAGCAGTGAACAGGAAAGCAATCAGCCCCAGCATTTT
CASSEQESNQPQHF
>-|TRBJ2-3|TRBV6-6|TRBD2
TGTGCCAGCAGTCCCAAGCGGGGGGGGCGGACAGATACGCAGTATTTT
CASSPKRGGRTDTQYF
>-|TRBJ1-6|TRBV5-1|-
TGCGCCAGCAGCTTGGAACCCATCGCAGGTTCCGTATGGAATTCACCCCTCCACTTT
CASSLEPIAGSVWNSPLHF
>-|TRBJ2-2|TRBV7-8|-
TGTGCCAGCAGTCTTCAGGAACCCACAGTCTCCGGGGAGCTGTTTTTT
CASSLQEPTVSGELFF
>-|TRBJ2-3|TRBV6-5|-
TGTGCCAGCAGTCTGTTCCCGGGGGCAATAGATACGCAGTATTTT
CASSLFPGAIDTQYF
>-|TRBJ2-7|TRBV18|-
TGTGCCAGCTCACCTAGTGGGCCCATATCTGAGCAGTACTTC
CASSPSGPISEQYF
>-|TRBJ2-3|TRBV2|TRBD2
TGTGCCAGCAGGGCTCGTCCGGGACTAGCGGGCACAGATACGCAGTATTTT
CASRARPGLAGTDTQYF
>-|TRBJ2-7|TRBV10-3|TRBD2
TGTGCCATCAGTGAAGGTCTAGCGGGAGGATACGAGCAGTACTTC
CAISEGLAGGYEQYF
>-|TRBJ2-1|TRBV29-1|TRBD1
TGCAGCGTTGAAGTTCGCGGCAGGGGGCCGGGTGGTGAGCAGTTCTTC
CSVEVRGRGPGGEQFF
>-|TRBJ2-1|TRBV5-5|TRBD2
TGTGCCAGCAGCCAGAGCGGGGTGGTTTACAATGAGCAGTTCTTC
CASSQSGVVYNEQFF
>-|TRBJ1-2|TRBV14|TRBD1
TGTGCCAGCAGCCAAGATCCAGGGGGCGGCTATGGCTACACCTTC
CASSQDPGGGYGYTF
>few|TRBJ2-7|TRBV4-1|-
TGCGCCAGCAGCCTGTACCGGGACCTCGACTACGAGCAGTACTTC
CASSLYRDLDYEQYF
>-|TRBJ2-3|TRBV5-1|-
TGCGCCAGCAGCTTCGGTTCCGAGTACACAGATACGCAGTATTTT
CASSFGSEYTDTQYF